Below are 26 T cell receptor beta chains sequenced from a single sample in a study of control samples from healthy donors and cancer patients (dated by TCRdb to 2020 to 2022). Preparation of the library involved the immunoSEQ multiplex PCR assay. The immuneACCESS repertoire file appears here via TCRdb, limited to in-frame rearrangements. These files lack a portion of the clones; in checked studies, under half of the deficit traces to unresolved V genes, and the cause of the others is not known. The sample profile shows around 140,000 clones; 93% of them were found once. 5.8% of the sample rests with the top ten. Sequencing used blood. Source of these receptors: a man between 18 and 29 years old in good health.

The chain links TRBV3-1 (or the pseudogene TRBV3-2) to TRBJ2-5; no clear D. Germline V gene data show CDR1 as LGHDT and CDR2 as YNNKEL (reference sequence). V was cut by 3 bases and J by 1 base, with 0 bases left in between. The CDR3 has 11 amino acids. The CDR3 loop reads CASSHQETQYF. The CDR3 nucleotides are TGTGCCAGCAGCCACCAAGAGACCCAGTACTTC.

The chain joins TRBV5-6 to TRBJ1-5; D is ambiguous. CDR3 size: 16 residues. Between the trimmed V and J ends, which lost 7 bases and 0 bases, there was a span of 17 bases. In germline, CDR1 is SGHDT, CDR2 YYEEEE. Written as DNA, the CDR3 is TGTGCCAGCTCCCGCGGGGTGGTGAGTAGCAATCAGCCCCAGCATTTT. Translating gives CASSRGVVSSNQPQHF.

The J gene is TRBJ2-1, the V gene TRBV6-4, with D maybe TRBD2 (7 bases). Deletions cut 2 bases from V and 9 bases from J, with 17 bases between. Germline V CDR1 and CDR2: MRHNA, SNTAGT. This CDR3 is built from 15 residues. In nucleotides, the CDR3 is TGTGCCAGCAGTGACGAACTCGGGGGGCAGCGTGAGCAGTTCTTC. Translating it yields CASSDELGGQREQFF.

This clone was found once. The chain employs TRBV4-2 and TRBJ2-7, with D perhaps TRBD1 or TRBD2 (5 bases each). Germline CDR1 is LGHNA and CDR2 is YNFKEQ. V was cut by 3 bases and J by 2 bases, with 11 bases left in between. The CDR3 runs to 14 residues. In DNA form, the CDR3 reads TGTGCCAGCAGCCAGGTAGGGACGGCCTACGAGCAGTACTTC. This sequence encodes CASSQVGTAYEQYF.

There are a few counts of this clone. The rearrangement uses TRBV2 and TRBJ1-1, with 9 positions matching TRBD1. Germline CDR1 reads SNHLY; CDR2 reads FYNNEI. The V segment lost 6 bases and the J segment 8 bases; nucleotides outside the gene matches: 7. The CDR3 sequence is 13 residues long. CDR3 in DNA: TGTGCCAGCAGGACCGGACAGGGGATCGAAGCTTTCTTT. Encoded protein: CASRTGQGIEAFF.

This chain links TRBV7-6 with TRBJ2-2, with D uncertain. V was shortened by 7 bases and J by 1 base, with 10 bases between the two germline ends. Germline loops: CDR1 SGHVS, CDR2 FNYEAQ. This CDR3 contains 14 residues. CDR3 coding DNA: TGTGCCAGCAAGAGGACCGTGAACACCGGGGAGCTGTTTTTT. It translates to CASKRTVNTGELFF.

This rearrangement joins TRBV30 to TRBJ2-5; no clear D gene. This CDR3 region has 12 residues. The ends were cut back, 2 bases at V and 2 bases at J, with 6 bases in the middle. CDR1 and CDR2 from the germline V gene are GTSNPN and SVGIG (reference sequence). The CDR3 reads CAWSLGQETQYF. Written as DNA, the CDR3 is TGTGCCTGGAGTCTCGGTCAAGAGACCCAGTACTTC.

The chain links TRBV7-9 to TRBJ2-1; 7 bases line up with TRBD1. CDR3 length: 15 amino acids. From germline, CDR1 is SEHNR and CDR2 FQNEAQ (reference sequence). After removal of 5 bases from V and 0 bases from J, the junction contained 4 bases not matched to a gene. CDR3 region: CASSHRDSSYNEQFF. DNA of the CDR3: TGTGCCAGCAGCCACCGGGACAGCTCCTACAATGAGCAGTTCTTC. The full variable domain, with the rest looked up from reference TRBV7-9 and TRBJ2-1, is DTGVSQNPRHKITKRGQNVTFRCDPISEHNRLYWYRQTLGQGPEFLTYFQNEAQLEKSRLLSDRFSAERPKGSFSTLEIQRTEQGDSAMYLCASSHRDSSYNEQFFGPGTRLTVL.

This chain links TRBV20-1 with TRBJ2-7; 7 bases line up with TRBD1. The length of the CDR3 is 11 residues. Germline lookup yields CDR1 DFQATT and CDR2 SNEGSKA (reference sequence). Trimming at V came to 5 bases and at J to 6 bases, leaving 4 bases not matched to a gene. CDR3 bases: TGCAGTGCTTTTACAGGGGTCGAGCAGTACTTC. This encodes CSAFTGVEQYF.

The CDR3 DNA reads TGCGCCAGCAGCTGGAGAGGGGCTGGGACTAGAGAAAACAATGAGCAGTTCTTC. Protein: CASSWRGAGTRENNEQFF. V is TRBV5-1 and J is TRBJ2-1, with 8 bases aligning to TRBD2. The V gene end was trimmed by 3 bases and the J gene end by 5 bases; junction bases not matched to a gene: 16. From germline, CDR1 is SGHRS and CDR2 YFSETQ. The CDR3 length is 18 residues.

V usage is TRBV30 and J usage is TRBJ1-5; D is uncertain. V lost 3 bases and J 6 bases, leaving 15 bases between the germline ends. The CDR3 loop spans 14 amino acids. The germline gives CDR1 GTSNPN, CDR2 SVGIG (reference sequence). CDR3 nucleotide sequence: TGTGCCTGGAGCGCAAACGGGGTGCGTCAGCCCCAGCATTTT. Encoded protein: CAWSANGVRQPQHF.

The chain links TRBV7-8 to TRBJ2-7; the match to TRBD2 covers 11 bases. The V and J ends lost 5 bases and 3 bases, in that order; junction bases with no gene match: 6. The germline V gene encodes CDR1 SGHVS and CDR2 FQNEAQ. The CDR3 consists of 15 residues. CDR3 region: CASSVTSGTFYEQYF. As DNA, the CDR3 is TGTGCCAGCAGCGTGACTAGCGGGACCTTCTACGAGCAGTACTTC.

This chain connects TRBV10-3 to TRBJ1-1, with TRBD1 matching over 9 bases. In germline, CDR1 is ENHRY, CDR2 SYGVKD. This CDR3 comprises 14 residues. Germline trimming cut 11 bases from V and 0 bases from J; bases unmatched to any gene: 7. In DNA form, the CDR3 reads TGTGCCGTACAACAGGGGGCTTTGAACACTGAAGCTTTCTTT. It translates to CAVQQGALNTEAFF.

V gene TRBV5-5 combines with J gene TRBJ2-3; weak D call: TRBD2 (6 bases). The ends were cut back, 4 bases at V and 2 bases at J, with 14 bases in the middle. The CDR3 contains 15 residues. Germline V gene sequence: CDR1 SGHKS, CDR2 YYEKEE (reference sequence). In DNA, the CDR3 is TGTGCCAGCAGCGAACGGGGGAGGTACACAGATACGCAGTATTTT. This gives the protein CASSERGRYTDTQYF.

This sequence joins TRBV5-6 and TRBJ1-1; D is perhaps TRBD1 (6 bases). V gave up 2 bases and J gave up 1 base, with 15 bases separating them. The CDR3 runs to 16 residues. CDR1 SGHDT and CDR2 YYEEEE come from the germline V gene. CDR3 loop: CASSLWGRGSNTEAFF. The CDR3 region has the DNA TGTGCCAGCAGCTTATGGGGCAGGGGTTCGAACACTGAAGCTTTCTTT.

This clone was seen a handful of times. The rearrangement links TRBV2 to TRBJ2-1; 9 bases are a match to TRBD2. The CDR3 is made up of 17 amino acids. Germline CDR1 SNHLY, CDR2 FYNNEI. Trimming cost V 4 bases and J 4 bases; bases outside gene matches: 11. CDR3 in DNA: TGTGCCAGCAGTGCTTCAGTGGTGACTAGCGGTTACAATGAGCAGTTCTTC. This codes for CASSASVVTSGYNEQFF. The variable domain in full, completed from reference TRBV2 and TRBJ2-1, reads EPEVTQTPSHQVTQMGQEVILRCVPISNHLYFYWYRQILGQKVEFLVSFYNNEISEKSEIFDDQFSVERPDGSNFTLKIRSTKLEDSAMYFCASSASVVTSGYNEQFFGPGTRLTVL.

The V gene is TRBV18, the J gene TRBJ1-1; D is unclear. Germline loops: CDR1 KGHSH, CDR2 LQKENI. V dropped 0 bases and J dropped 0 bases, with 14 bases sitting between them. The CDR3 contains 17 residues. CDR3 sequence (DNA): TGTGCCAGCTCACCACCGGTAGCTTTAGGGCTGAACACTGAAGCTTTCTTT. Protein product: CASSPPVALGLNTEAFF. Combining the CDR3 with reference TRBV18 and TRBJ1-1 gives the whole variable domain NAGVMQNPRHLVRRRGQEARLRCSPMKGHSHVYWYRQLPEEGLKFMVYLQKENIIDESGMPKERFSAEFPKEGPSILRIQQVVRGDSAAYFCASSPPVALGLNTEAFFGQGTRLTVV.

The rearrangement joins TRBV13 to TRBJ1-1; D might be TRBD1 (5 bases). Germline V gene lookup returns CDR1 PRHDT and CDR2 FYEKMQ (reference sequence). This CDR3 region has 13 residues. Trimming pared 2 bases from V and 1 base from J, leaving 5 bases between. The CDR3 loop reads CASSLTGNTEAFF. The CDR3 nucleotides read TGTGCCAGCAGCTTAACAGGGAACACTGAAGCTTTCTTT.

CDR3 amino acids: CASSRQSGYGYTF. The CDR3 region has the DNA TGTGCCAGCAGTCGCCAGTCCGGCTATGGCTACACCTTC. The chain uses TRBV12-3 or TRBV12-4 and TRBJ1-2, with D unresolved. CDR3 size: 13 residues. Trimming removed 5 bases at V and 4 bases at J, with 11 bases between.

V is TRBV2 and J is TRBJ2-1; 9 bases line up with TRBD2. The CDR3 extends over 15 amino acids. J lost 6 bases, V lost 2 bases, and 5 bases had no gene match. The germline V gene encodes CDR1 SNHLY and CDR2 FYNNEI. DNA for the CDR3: TGTGCCAGCAGTGAAAGCGGGAGGTTGAGCAATGAGCAGTTCTTC. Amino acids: CASSESGRLSNEQFF.

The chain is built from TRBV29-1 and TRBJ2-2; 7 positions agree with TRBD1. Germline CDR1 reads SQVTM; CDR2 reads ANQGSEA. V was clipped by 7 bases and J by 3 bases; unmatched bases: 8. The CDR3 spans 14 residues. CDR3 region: CSGLRQGDTGELFF. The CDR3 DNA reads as TGCAGCGGCCTCAGACAGGGCGACACCGGGGAGCTGTTTTTT.

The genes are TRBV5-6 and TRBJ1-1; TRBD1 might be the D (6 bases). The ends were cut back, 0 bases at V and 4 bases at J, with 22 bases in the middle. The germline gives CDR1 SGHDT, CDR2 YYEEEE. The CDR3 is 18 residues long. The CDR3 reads CASSLDQGYGKLGTEAFF. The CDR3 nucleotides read TGTGCCAGCAGCTTGGACCAGGGGTATGGGAAGTTGGGCACTGAAGCTTTCTTT. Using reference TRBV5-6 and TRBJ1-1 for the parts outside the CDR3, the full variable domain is DAGVTQSPTHLIKTRGQQVTLRCSPKSGHDTVSWYQQALGQGPQFIFQYYEEEERQRGNFPDRFSGHQFPNYSSELNVNALLLGDSALYLCASSLDQGYGKLGTEAFFGQGTRLTVV.

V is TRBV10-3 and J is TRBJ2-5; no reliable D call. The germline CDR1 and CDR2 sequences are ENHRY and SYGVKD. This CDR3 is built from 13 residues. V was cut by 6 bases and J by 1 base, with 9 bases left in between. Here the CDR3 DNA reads TGTGCCATCAGCTCTCCTGGCCAAGAGACCCAGTACTTC. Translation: CAISSPGQETQYF.

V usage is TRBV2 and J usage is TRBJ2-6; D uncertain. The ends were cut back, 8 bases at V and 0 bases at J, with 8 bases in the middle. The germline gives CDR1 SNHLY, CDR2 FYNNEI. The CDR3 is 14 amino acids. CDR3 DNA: TGTGCCAGCTCGACACGCTCTGGGGCCAACGTCCTGACTTTC. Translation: CASSTRSGANVLTF. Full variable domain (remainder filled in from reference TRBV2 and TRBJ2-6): EPEVTQTPSHQVTQMGQEVILRCVPISNHLYFYWYRQILGQKVEFLVSFYNNEISEKSEIFDDQFSVERPDGSNFTLKIRSTKLEDSAMYFCASSTRSGANVLTFGAGSRLTVL.

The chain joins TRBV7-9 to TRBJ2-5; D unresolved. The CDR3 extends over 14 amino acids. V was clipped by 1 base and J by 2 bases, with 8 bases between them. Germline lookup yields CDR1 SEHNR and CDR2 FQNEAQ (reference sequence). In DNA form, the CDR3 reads TGTGCCAGCAGCTTAGGGAGTGAACAAGAGACCCAGTACTTC. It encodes CASSLGSEQETQYF.

In DNA form, the CDR3 reads TGTGCCAGCAGTGGGACAGGGGGTTTCCGATATGGCTACACCTTC. Translation: CASSGTGGFRYGYTF. The V and J genes are TRBV28 and TRBJ1-2, with 11 nucleotides matching TRBD1. The junction had 7 bases not matched to a gene; V was cut back by 5 bases and J by 5 bases. Germline CDR1 MDHEN, CDR2 SYDVKM. This CDR3 spans 15 amino acids.